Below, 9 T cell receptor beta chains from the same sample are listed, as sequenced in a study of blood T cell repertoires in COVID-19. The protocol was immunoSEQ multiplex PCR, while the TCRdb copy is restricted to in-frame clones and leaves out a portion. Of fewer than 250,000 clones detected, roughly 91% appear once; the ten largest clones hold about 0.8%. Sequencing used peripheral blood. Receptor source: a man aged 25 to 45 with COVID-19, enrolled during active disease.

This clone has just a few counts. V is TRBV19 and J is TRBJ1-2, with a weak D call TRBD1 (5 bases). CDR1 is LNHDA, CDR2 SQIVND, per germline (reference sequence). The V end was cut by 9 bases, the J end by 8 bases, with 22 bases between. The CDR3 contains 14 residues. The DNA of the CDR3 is TGTGCCAGCCAACCCCAAGGAGGGGCGGGCGGCTACACCTTC. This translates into CASQPQGGAGGYTF.

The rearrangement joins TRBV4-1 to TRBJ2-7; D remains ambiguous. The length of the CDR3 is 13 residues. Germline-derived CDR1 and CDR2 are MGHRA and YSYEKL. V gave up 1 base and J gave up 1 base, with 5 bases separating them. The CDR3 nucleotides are TGCGCCAGCAGCCAAGGAACTTCCTACGAGCAGTACTTC. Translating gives CASSQGTSYEQYF.

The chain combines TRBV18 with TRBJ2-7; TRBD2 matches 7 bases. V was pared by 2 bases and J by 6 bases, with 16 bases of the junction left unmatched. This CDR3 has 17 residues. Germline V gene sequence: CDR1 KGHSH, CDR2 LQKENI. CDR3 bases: TGTGCCAGCTCACCAGAATTGATGACTAGCTCGTTCGGCGAGCAGTACTTC. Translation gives CASSPELMTSSFGEQYF.

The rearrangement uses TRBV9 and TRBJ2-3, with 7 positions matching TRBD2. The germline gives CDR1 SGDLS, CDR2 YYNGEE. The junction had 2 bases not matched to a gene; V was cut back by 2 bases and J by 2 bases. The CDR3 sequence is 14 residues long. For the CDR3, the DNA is TGTGCCAGCAGCGTCCGGGACTACACAGATACGCAGTATTTT. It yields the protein CASSVRDYTDTQYF.

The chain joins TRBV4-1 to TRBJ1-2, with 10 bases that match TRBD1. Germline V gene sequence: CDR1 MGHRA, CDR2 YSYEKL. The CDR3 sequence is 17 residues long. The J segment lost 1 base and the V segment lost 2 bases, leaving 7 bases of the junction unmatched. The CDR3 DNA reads TGCGCCAGCAGCCAAACTACCGGGACAGGGGATAACTATGGCTACACCTTC. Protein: CASSQTTGTGDNYGYTF.

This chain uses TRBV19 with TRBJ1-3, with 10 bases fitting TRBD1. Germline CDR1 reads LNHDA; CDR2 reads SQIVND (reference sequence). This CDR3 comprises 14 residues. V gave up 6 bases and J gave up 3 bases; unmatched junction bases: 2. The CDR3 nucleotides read TGTGCCAGTAGCGACAGGGGGCGTGGAAACACCATATATTTT. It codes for CASSDRGRGNTIYF.

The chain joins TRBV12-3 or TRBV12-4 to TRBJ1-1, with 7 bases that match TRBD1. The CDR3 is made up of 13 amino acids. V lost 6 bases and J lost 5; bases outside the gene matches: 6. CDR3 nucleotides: TGTGCCAGCAGAGTACAGGGGAGAACTGAAGCTTTCTTT. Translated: CASRVQGRTEAFF.

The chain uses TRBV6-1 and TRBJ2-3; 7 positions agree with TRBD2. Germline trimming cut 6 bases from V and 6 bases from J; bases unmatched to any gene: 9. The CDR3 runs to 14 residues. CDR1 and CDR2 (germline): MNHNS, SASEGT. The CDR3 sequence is CASRNGLDGDTQYF. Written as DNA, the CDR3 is TGTGCCAGCAGAAACGGACTAGATGGCGATACGCAGTATTTT.

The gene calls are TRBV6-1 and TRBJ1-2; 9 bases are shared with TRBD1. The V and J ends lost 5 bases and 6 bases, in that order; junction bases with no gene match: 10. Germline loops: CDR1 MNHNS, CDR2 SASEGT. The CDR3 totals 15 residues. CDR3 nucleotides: TGTGCCAGCAGTCCATCACAGGGGGCCCTGGATGGCTACACCTTC. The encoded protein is CASSPSQGALDGYTF.